One and the same sample provided the 14 T cell receptor beta chains below, sequenced in a study of blood T cell repertoires in COVID-19. Sequenced by immunoSEQ multiplex PCR; TCRdb stores in-frame clones only, minus some. This sample carries 200,000 to 300,000 clones, around 90% of them seen once, and the ten largest clones take 3% to 4%. Sequenced: peripheral blood. Receptors originate from a woman aged 40-49 years with acute or convalescent COVID-19.

This chain uses TRBV4-1 with TRBJ1-2; 9 positions agree with TRBD1. Unmatched junction bases numbered 8, after V lost 5 bases and J lost 4 bases. Germline CDR1 reads MGHRA; CDR2 reads YSYEKL. The CDR3 totals 15 residues. CDR3 DNA: TGCGCCAGCAGCACTTGGGAGACAGGGGGCTATGGCTACACCTTC. This translates into CASSTWETGGYGYTF.

Notes on this clone: The junction departs from the called germline gene at one end, perhaps through a read error. The rearrangement links TRBV11-2 to TRBJ2-1; 9 positions match TRBD2. In germline, CDR1 is SGHAT, CDR2 FQNNGV. The CDR3 is made up of 12 amino acids. CDR3 in DNA: TGTGCCAGCACCTTAGCGGGGGATGAGCAGTTCTTC. It is translated as CASTLAGDEQFF.

Notes on this clone: Additional DNA sequences in this sample encode the identical CDR3. The chain recombines TRBV5-1 with TRBJ1-3; D is unresolved. With 4 bases removed from V and 0 bases from J, the gap between germline ends came to 5 bases. Looked up from germline, CDR1 is SGHRS and CDR2 is YFSETQ. CDR3 length: 13 amino acids. CDR3 nucleotides: TGCGCCAGCAGCACAGACTCTGGAAACACCATATATTTT. Translation: CASSTDSGNTIYF. Full variable domain (remainder filled in from reference TRBV5-1 and TRBJ1-3): KAGVTQTPRYLIKTRGQQVTLSCSPISGHRSVSWYQQTPGQGLQFLFEYFSETQRNKGNFPGRFSGRQFSNSRSEMNVSTLELGDSALYLCASSTDSGNTIYFGEGSWLTVV.

The rearrangement uses TRBV6-5 and TRBJ2-3, with TRBD2 as a possible D gene (6 bases). The CDR3 contains 15 residues. V shed 7 bases and J shed 7 bases, with 21 bases lying between them. Germline CDR1 is MNHEY and CDR2 is SVGAGI. CDR3 in DNA: TGTGCCAGCAACCCCGGGGGAGCTAGCAGTAATACGCAGTATTTT. Protein product: CASNPGGASSNTQYF.

The V gene is TRBV5-1, the J gene TRBJ1-1; D is unresolved. The CDR3 has 13 amino acids. Germline V gene sequence: CDR1 SGHRS, CDR2 YFSETQ. V shed 3 bases and J shed 8 bases, with 14 bases lying between them. The CDR3 region is CASSSPGIKEAFF. The CDR3 DNA follows: TGCGCCAGCAGCTCACCCGGGATCAAGGAAGCTTTCTTT.

This chain joins TRBV2 and TRBJ2-3; 13 bases align to TRBD2. The J segment lost 4 bases and the V segment lost 5 bases, leaving 3 bases of the junction unmatched. This CDR3 has 15 residues. The germline V gene encodes CDR1 SNHLY and CDR2 FYNNEI. The CDR3, as DNA: TGTGCCAGCAGTCATACTAGCGGGGGGGCAGATACGCAGTATTTT. This gives the protein CASSHTSGGADTQYF.

The chain combines TRBV11-3 with TRBJ2-3; 8 bases agree with TRBD2. After removal of 3 bases from V and 5 bases from J, the junction contained 4 bases not matched to a gene. Germline values: CDR1 SGHNT, CDR2 YENEEA. The CDR3 is made up of 14 amino acids. The DNA for the CDR3 is TGTGCCAGCAGCTTGACCGGGGGGGAAGATACGCAGTATTTT. It yields the protein CASSLTGGEDTQYF.

The chain joins TRBV3-1 (or the pseudogene TRBV3-2) to TRBJ2-3; 15 positions match TRBD2. The V gene's germline CDR1 is LGHDT and CDR2 YNNKEL (reference sequence). The ends lost 4 bases at V and 0 bases at J; junction bases unmatched: 8. This CDR3 spans 19 amino acids. The CDR3 bases are TGTGCCAGCAGCCCCGGGACTAGCGGGGGGACCCCTAGCACAGATACGCAGTATTTT. It is translated as CASSPGTSGGTPSTDTQYF.

The chain uses TRBV5-1 and TRBJ1-2; D ambiguous. Germline V gene data show CDR1 as SGHRS and CDR2 as YFSETQ. The CDR3 length is 14 residues. The V and J ends lost 5 bases and 0 bases respectively, with 11 bases between them. CDR3 coding DNA: TGCGCCAGCAGACTTGGAGTCACTAACTATGGCTACACCTTC. Its protein product is CASRLGVTNYGYTF.

The genes are TRBV2 and TRBJ1-2; 8 bases are shared with TRBD1. This CDR3 has 13 residues. V dropped 4 bases and J dropped 7; count of bases not matched to a gene: 5. Germline V gene data show CDR1 as SNHLY and CDR2 as FYNNEI. In DNA, the CDR3 is TGTGCCAGCAGTGGGCCAGGGGGCGGTGGCTACACCTTC. Its translation: CASSGPGGGGYTF.

The CDR3: CASSPLGGVEKLFF. CDR3 nucleotides: TGTGCCAGCAGCCCCCTAGGTGGAGTTGAAAAACTGTTTTTT. This chain uses TRBV14 with TRBJ1-4, with D uncertain. The CDR3 extends over 14 amino acids. Germline values: CDR1 SGHDN, CDR2 FVKESK. Trimming removed 4 bases at V and 7 bases at J, with 13 bases between.

The chain combines TRBV5-1 with TRBJ2-5; 7 bases match TRBD2. V lost 3 bases, J lost 5 bases, and 16 bases stayed unmatched. The germline gives CDR1 SGHRS, CDR2 YFSETQ. The CDR3 consists of 17 residues. The CDR3 loop is CASSWGPVGGIDETQYF. In nucleotides, the CDR3 is TGCGCCAGCAGCTGGGGTCCTGTGGGGGGGATTGATGAGACCCAGTACTTC.

V is TRBV7-9 and J is TRBJ1-6, with D perhaps TRBD1 (6 bases). Germline-derived CDR1 and CDR2 are SEHNR and FQNEAQ (reference sequence). The CDR3 loop spans 16 amino acids. V dropped 6 bases and J dropped 3 bases, with 15 bases sitting between them. The CDR3 protein is CASRAPLGHYNSPLHF. CDR3 DNA sequence: TGTGCCAGCAGGGCTCCCCTGGGACACTATAATTCACCCCTCCACTTT.

The chain uses TRBV5-1 and TRBJ2-2; the D is unclear. The V end was cut by 0 bases, the J end by 1 base, with 4 bases between. The CDR3 totals 14 residues. Germline CDR1 is SGHRS and CDR2 is YFSETQ. This CDR3 is CASSLAQNTGELFF. CDR3 bases: TGCGCCAGCAGCTTGGCCCAGAACACCGGGGAGCTGTTTTTT.